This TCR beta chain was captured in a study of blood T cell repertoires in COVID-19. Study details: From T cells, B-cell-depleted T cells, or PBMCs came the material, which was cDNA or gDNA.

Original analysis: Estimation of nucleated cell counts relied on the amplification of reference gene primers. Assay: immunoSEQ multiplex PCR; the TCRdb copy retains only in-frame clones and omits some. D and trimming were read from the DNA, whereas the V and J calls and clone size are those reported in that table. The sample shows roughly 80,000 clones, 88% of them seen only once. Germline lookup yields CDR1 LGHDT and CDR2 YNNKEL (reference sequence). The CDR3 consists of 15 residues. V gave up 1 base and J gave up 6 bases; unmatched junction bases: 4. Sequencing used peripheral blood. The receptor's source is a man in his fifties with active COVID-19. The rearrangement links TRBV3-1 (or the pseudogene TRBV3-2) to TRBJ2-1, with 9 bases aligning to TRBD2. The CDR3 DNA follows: TGTGCCAGCAGCCAAGCGTCTAGCGGGACCAATGAGCAGTTCTTC. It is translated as CASSQASSGTNEQFF.